Here is one T cell receptor beta chain with its context. Produced via immunoSEQ multiplex PCR; TCRdb's table is partial and in-frame only. The table shows about 300,000 clones, with 90% occurring only once. The data belong to a study of blood T cell repertoires in COVID-19. This CDR3 contains 13 residues. CDR1 is MNHEY, CDR2 SVGEGT, per germline. Trimming removed 5 bases at V and 3 bases at J, with 11 bases between. This chain joins TRBV6-2 or TRBV6-3 and TRBJ2-7; D remains ambiguous. This receptor was taken from a woman aged 30 to 39 who had recovered from COVID-19. Sequencing used PBMCs or T cells enriched from blood (not recorded which). The DNA for the CDR3 is TGTGCCAGCAGTCGTTCGGAGCGCTACGAGCAGTACTTC. It codes for CASSRSERYEQYF.